The clone carrying this T cell receptor (beta chain) appeared a few times. Antigen: not known. Each sorted fraction was over 95% pure. The sample originates from a study of beta chain features in type 1 diabetes. Every isolated RNA sample was fully reverse transcribed, so sequencing captured expressed TCRB transcripts. Some clones are missing from TCRdb's copy, which holds only in-frame ones; the method was immunoSEQ multiplex PCR. The sample consists of roughly 400,000 clones, roughly 16% of them appearing once. The length of the CDR3 is 13 residues. Trimming removed 5 bases from V and 3 bases from J, with 11 bases in between. Germline V lookup: CDR1 SQVTM, CDR2 ANQGSEA. Findings and caveats of the study: In the patient group, naive, central memory and Treg TCRB repertoires seemed more alike than in the healthy donor group.

Sequencing was done on a sample of naive CD4+ T cells from blood. The clonotype was recovered from a woman between 18 and 30 years old in good health. The rearrangement uses TRBV29-1 and TRBJ2-1; D remains unclear. CDR3 loop: CSVIDWSYNEQFF. For the CDR3, the DNA is TGCAGCGTTATAGACTGGAGCTACAATGAGCAGTTCTTC.